This T cell receptor beta chain originates from a study of cytomegalovirus exposure and HLA in healthy donors. Overall study findings and caveats: Later analysis identified about 17,000 TCR beta sequences associated with HLA alleles, using a false discovery rate threshold of 0.05.

Trimming removed 4 bases from V and 5 bases from J, with 17 bases in between. The CDR3 is made up of 15 amino acids. Looked up from germline, CDR1 is SNHLY and CDR2 is FYNNEI. With regard to this clone: What it binds is unknown.

PCR involved 60 Vbeta and 13 Jbeta primers. Sequenced by immunoSEQ multiplex PCR; TCRdb stores in-frame clones only, minus some. The sample shows 60,000 to 80,000 clones, roughly three quarters of them seen only once. The chain links TRBV2 to TRBJ2-5, with D possibly being TRBD2 (6 bases). Specimen: PBMCs. The receptor's source is a woman aged 25 to 45 in good health and CMV-seronegative. The CDR3 sequence is CASSGSGRVRETQYF. For the CDR3, the DNA is TGTGCCAGCAGTGGATCCGGGAGAGTGCGGGAGACCCAGTACTTC.